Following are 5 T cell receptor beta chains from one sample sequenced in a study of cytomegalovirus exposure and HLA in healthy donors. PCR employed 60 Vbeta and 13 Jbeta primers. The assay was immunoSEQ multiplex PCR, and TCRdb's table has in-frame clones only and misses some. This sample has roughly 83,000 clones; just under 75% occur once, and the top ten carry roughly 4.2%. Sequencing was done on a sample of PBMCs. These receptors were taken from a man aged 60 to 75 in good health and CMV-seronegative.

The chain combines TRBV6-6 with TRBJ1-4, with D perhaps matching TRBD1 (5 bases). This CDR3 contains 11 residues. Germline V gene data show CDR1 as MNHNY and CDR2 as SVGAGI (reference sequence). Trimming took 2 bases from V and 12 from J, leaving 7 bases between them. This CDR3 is CASSYRGELFF. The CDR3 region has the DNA TGTGCCAGCAGTTACCGGGGGGAACTGTTTTTT.

The CDR3 bases are TGTGCCAGCAGTTATGGACAGGGGTCCTACGAGCAGTACTTC. Encoded protein: CASSYGQGSYEQYF. This rearrangement joins TRBV6-6 to TRBJ2-7; TRBD1 matches 9 bases. V lost 3 bases and J lost 1; bases outside the gene matches: 1. The CDR3 runs to 14 residues. CDR1 is MNHNY, CDR2 SVGAGI, per germline (reference sequence).

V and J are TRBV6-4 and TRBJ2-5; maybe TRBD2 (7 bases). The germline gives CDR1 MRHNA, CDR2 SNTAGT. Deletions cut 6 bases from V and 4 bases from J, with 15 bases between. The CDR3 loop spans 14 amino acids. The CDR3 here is CASRGAGEGETQYF. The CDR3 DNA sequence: TGTGCCAGCAGGGGGGCGGGGGAGGGAGAGACCCAGTACTTC.

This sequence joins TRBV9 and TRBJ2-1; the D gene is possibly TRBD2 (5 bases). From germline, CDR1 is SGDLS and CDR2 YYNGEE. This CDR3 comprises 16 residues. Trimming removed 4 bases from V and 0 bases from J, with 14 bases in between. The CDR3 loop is CASSPYEGASYNEQFF. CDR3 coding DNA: TGTGCCAGCAGCCCCTATGAGGGAGCCTCCTACAATGAGCAGTTCTTC. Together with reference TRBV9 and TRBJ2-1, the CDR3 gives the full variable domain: DSGVTQTPKHLITATGQRVTLRCSPRSGDLSVYWYQQSLDQGLQFLIQYYNGEERAKGNILERFSAQQFPDLHSELNLSSLELGDSALYFCASSPYEGASYNEQFFGPGTRLTVL.

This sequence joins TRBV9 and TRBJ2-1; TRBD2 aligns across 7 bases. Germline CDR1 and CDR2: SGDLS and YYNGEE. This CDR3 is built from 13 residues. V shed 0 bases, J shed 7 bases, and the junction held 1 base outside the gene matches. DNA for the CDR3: TGTGCCAGCAGCGTAGGCGGGGGAAATGAGCAGTTCTTC. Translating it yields CASSVGGGNEQFF.